The sequence of this TCR beta chain was determined in a study of blood T cells in healthy people across ages. Notes on the study in general: Estimated diversity across one million T cells was deemed an underestimate. The study could not conclusively compare naive and antigen-experienced cells, given its unsorted PBMCs.

The sample, around 9.9 milliliters of peripheral blood, was drawn from each donor. Total RNA extraction produced at least 6 micrograms (per sample) for the study. Primed by a sample-barcoded 5' primer and a J-beta primer mix, a second PCR proceeded for 7 to 11 cycles. TCRdb reprocessed the 5' RACE reads via MiXCR and lists one record per CDR3 protein. This table holds around 1.5 million distinct CDR3 sequences, 34% found once. The table lists this clonotype with a few counts. Its antigen is unknown. The junction departs from germline at one end; a sequencing error may be responsible. This CDR3 comprises 14 residues. Per the germline V gene, CDR1 is MNHNS and CDR2 is SASEGT.

The rearrangement links TRBV6-1 to TRBJ2-1, with 10 bases aligning to TRBD2. Sample: blood. The source is a woman younger than 45 in good health. As DNA, the CDR3 is TGTGCCAACAGTGAAGCGGGGGGGCGGAATGAGCAGTTCTTC. Translated, it gives CANSEAGGRNEQFF.